This T cell receptor (beta chain) is drawn from a study of blood T cell repertoires in COVID-19. About the study: Both acute and convalescent COVID-19 samples were obtained from the United States, Italy and Spain. T cells, B-cell-depleted T cells, or PBMCs supplied cDNA or gDNA.

Authors' data handling: It was from reference gene primer amplification that nucleated cell counts were estimated. Profiling relied on immunoSEQ multiplex PCR, and the TCRdb table lists in-frame clones only, not all of them. V and J calls and clone size follow that table, whereas D and trimming were derived from the DNA. The sample has a few hundred thousand clones; around nine tenths are singletons. In Cohort 3, a recovered donor had either two negative PCRs, clearance, or symptom resolution. Material for sequencing was PBMCs or T cells enriched from blood (not recorded which). The receptor was isolated from a woman in her thirties or forties who had recovered from COVID-19.

The DNA for the CDR3 is TGTGCCAGCAGTTGGACTCGCCCCGGGGACGAGCAGTACTTC. Translated: CASSWTRPGDEQYF. The chain uses TRBV28 and TRBJ2-7; tentative D call: TRBD2 (5 bases). Trimming took off 4 bases at V and 5 bases at J, with 15 bases between the two ends. This CDR3 is 14 amino acids long. Germline V gene lookup returns CDR1 MDHEN and CDR2 SYDVKM.